One sample yielded the 2 T cell receptor beta chains listed below, sequenced in a study of CD8+ T cells in alopecia areata. Extraction of RNA preceded its reverse transcription into cDNA, which served as the sequencing template. Generated by immunoSEQ multiplex PCR, the TCRdb table keeps only in-frame clones and is missing some. The sample carries about 140,000 clones, approximately 51% recorded once. Sequenced material: CD4+ T cells sorted from blood, taken at week 0. These receptors all stem from a human donor with alopecia areata.

The chain recombines TRBV25-1 with TRBJ1-1; the D is unclear. Trimming took off 3 bases at V and 2 bases at J, with 16 bases between the two ends. From germline, CDR1 is MGHDK and CDR2 SYGVNS. CDR3 size: 16 residues. The CDR3 DNA is TGTGCCAGCAGTGATTCCCAGGAAGTTACCAACACTGAAGCTTTCTTT. Encoded protein: CASSDSQEVTNTEAFF.

In this sample, this clone turned up a few times. The chain recombines TRBV6-6 with TRBJ1-5; 8 bases map to TRBD1. CDR1 and CDR2 (germline): MNHNY, SVGAGI (reference sequence). The CDR3 is 16 amino acids. With 0 bases clipped from V and 2 bases from J, the junction kept 3 bases outside the gene matches. For the CDR3, the DNA is TGTGCCAGCAGTTACTCCGACAGGGGTGGCAATCAGCCCCAGCATTTT. Amino acid sequence: CASSYSDRGGNQPQHF.